The 14 T cell receptor beta chains below come from one sample, sequenced in a study of regulatory T cells in long-lasting Graves disease. Time point reported: newly diagnosed GD, antithyroid drugs for less than 3 months. Preparation of the TCR library used RNA extracted from PBMCs. In building TCR beta libraries, iRepertoire HTBI primers were used together with Arm-PCR of CDR3 regions. TCRdb reanalysed the multiplex PCR reads using MiXCR and keeps one entry per CDR3 protein. The profile covers 500,000 to 700,000 distinct CDR3 sequences, with roughly 15% appearing a single time and approximately 18% taken by the ten largest. This sample also appeared in a second study, on T cells in Graves' hyperthyroidism and ophthalmopathy.

Sequenced here: peripheral blood mononuclear cells (PBMCs), sampled at new diagnosis, from a patient treated with antithyroid drugs. The receptors derive from a woman in her 30s with Graves disease.

In its sample, this clonotype was seen many times. The V call is TRBV9, the J call TRBJ2-1, with 7 bases aligning to TRBD1. Germline V gene lookup returns CDR1 SGDLS and CDR2 YYNGEE. The CDR3 consists of 13 residues. J gave up 5 bases and V 4 bases, and 3 bases lay outside the gene matches. The CDR3 loop reads CASSPTGDNEQFF. DNA of the CDR3: TGTGCCAGCAGCCCAACAGGGGACAATGAGCAGTTCTTC.

The chain couples TRBV3-1 to TRBJ1-1, with 8 positions matching TRBD1. This CDR3 is built from 16 residues. Germline CDR1 LGHDT, CDR2 YNNKEL (reference sequence). J was trimmed by 3 bases and V by 0 bases; bases with no gene match: 6. CDR3 DNA sequence: TGTGCCAGCAGCCAAGAAACAACAGGGGGTTACACTGAAGCTTTCTTT. This codes for CASSQETTGGYTEAFF. The variable domain in full, with the rest retrieved from reference TRBV3-1 and TRBJ1-1, is DTAVSQTPKYLVTQMGNDKSIKCEQNLGHDTMYWYKQDSKKFLKIMFSYNNKELIINETVPNRFSPKSPDKAHLNLHINSLELGDSAVYFCASSQETTGGYTEAFFGQGTRLTVV.

This clonotype has a count of ten or more. CDR3 region: CASSYSYRPLVHPEAFF. The CDR3 DNA reads as TGTGCCAGCAGTTACTCGTATCGGCCGTTGGTCCATCCTGAAGCTTTCTTT. J is TRBJ1-1 and V is TRBV6-2 or TRBV6-3; D gene ambiguous. V lost 0 bases and J 6 bases, leaving 20 bases between the germline ends. CDR3 length equals 17 residues. Looked up from germline, CDR1 is MNHEY and CDR2 is SVGEGT.

This clonotype turned up a few times. This chain uses TRBV28 with TRBJ1-2; D call uncertain. Trimming took off 6 bases at V and 4 bases at J, with 6 bases between the two ends. This CDR3 spans 11 amino acids. Germline V gene lookup returns CDR1 MDHEN and CDR2 SYDVKM. The CDR3 nucleotides are TGTGCCAGCAGAGCGAGCTATGGCTACACCTTC. It codes for CASRASYGYTF.

This clonotype was observed once. CDR3 in DNA: TGTGCCACCAGTGATTCGGACCACCCAGATACGCAGTATTTT. Translating it yields CATSDSDHPDTQYF. The chain has TRBV24-1 and TRBJ2-3; D gene uncertain. Germline V gene data show CDR1 as KGHDR and CDR2 as SFDVKD. Trimming took 2 bases from V and 4 from J, leaving 9 bases between them. This CDR3 comprises 14 residues.

This rearrangement joins TRBV7-6 to TRBJ2-1; tentatively, D is TRBD1 (5 bases). The CDR3 totals 14 residues. CDR1 and CDR2 from the germline V gene are SGHVS and FNYEAQ. Between the trimmed V and J ends, which lost 5 bases and 5 bases, there was a span of 13 bases. The CDR3 loop is CASSKAQGHNEQFF. The DNA for the CDR3 is TGTGCCAGCAGCAAGGCCCAGGGCCACAATGAGCAGTTCTTC.

The chain links TRBV10-1 to TRBJ2-2; D may be TRBD2 (5 bases). The ends were cut back, 3 bases at V and 3 bases at J, with 14 bases in the middle. From germline, CDR1 is WNHNN and CDR2 SYGVQD (reference sequence). The CDR3 runs to 16 residues. CDR3: CASSDLPGRDTGELFF. The CDR3 DNA sequence: TGCGCCAGCAGTGATTTGCCGGGAAGGGACACCGGGGAGCTGTTTTTT.

The chain joins TRBV6-1 to TRBJ1-5, with TRBD1 matching 9 bases. Germline assignment: CDR1 MNHNS and CDR2 SASEGT. Trimming removed 7 bases from V and 5 bases from J; junction bases left unmatched: 9. The CDR3 extends over 15 amino acids. CDR3 in DNA: TGTGCCAGCAATAACAGGGGGCAAGACTATCAGCCCCAGCATTTT. It encodes CASNNRGQDYQPQHF.

Only one count was recorded for this clonotype. The chain combines TRBV7-9 with TRBJ2-1; D not resolved. The V gene lost 5 bases and the J gene lost 4 bases, with 12 bases spanning the gap. The CDR3 loop spans 14 amino acids. The germline CDR1 and CDR2 sequences are SEHNR and FQNEAQ (reference sequence). Here the CDR3 reads CASSVESQYNEQFF. The CDR3 nucleotides are TGTGCCAGCAGCGTGGAGAGTCAGTACAATGAGCAGTTCTTC.

This clonotype was counted many times. The chain carries TRBV19 and TRBJ1-1; TRBD1 matches 9 bases. Unmatched junction bases numbered 13, after V lost 8 bases and J lost 3 bases. CDR3 length: 16 amino acids. CDR1 LNHDA and CDR2 SQIVND come from the germline V gene (reference sequence). CDR3 region: CASEDRGKGLYTEAFF. As DNA, the CDR3 is TGTGCCAGTGAAGACAGGGGGAAGGGACTTTACACTGAAGCTTTCTTT.

This clonotype was counted ten times or more. The gene calls are TRBV5-1 and TRBJ2-1, with D possibly TRBD1 on 5 matching bases. The CDR3 sequence is 14 residues long. V gave up 0 bases and J gave up 6 bases, with 10 bases separating them. CDR1 is SGHRS, CDR2 YFSETQ, per germline. The CDR3 spells CASSLDSGRNEQFF. CDR3 in DNA: TGCGCCAGCAGCTTGGATTCAGGGCGCAATGAGCAGTTCTTC. Supplemented by reference TRBV5-1 and TRBJ2-1, the full variable domain reads KAGVTQTPRYLIKTRGQQVTLSCSPISGHRSVSWYQQTPGQGLQFLFEYFSETQRNKGNFPGRFSGRQFSNSRSEMNVSTLELGDSALYLCASSLDSGRNEQFFGPGTRLTVL.

CDR3 loop: CASGPLVLGPQHF. The CDR3 DNA sequence: TGTGCCAGTGGGCCCCTCGTGTTAGGGCCCCAGCATTTT. The chain couples TRBV6-1 to TRBJ1-5; D ambiguous. Germline V CDR1 and CDR2: MNHNS, SASEGT. The CDR3 is made up of 13 amino acids. V gave up 9 bases and J gave up 9 bases, with 18 bases separating them.

The chain employs TRBV11-2 and TRBJ2-1; 7 bases are shared with TRBD2. V lost 1 base to trimming and J lost 10 bases; unmatched junction nucleotides: 7. CDR3 size: 14 residues. Germline V lookup: CDR1 SGHAT, CDR2 FQNNGV. CDR3 nucleotide sequence: TGTGCCAGCAGCTTAGGAAACCTACTAGCGGAGCAGTTCTTC. Its protein product is CASSLGNLLAEQFF.

This clonotype has at least ten counts. The V and J genes are TRBV6-2 or TRBV6-3 and TRBJ2-1; 9 nucleotides agree with TRBD2. J lost 7 bases, V lost 1 base, and 8 bases had no gene match. The CDR3 is made up of 16 amino acids. In germline, CDR1 is MNHEY, CDR2 SVGEGT. Written as DNA, the CDR3 is TGTGCCAGCAGTTACTTTGGGGCGGGAGGGGGGAATGAGCAGTTCTTC. Residues: CASSYFGAGGGNEQFF.